The 16 T cell receptor beta chains in this list originate from one sample, sequenced in a study of cytomegalovirus exposure and HLA in healthy donors. Data came from immunoSEQ multiplex PCR; TCRdb stores just in-frame clones and leaves some out. Altogether fewer than 120,000 clones are present, 89% being singletons, with the ten largest covering under 2%. The sample comprised PBMCs. These receptors were collected from a woman younger than 35 in good health and CMV-seronegative.

The chain couples TRBV7-2 to TRBJ1-1; 9 bases agree with TRBD1. The germline V gene has CDR1 SGHTA and CDR2 FQGNSA. Germline trimming cut 1 base from V and 5 bases from J; bases unmatched to any gene: 14. The CDR3 runs to 18 residues. This CDR3 reads CASSLEGTGRGGLTEAFF. Here the CDR3 DNA reads TGTGCCAGCAGCTTAGAGGGGACAGGGCGGGGAGGTTTAACTGAAGCTTTCTTT.

The chain combines TRBV28 with TRBJ2-5; TRBD2 matches at 7 bases. Germline assignment: CDR1 MDHEN and CDR2 SYDVKM. With 4 bases clipped from V and 5 bases from J, the junction kept 7 bases outside the gene matches. The CDR3 extends over 14 amino acids. The CDR3 here is CASSSGGSRETQYF. The CDR3 bases are TGTGCCAGCAGTTCCGGCGGGAGTCGGGAGACCCAGTACTTC.

The chain recombines TRBV4-3 with TRBJ2-1, with 9 bases fitting TRBD2. This CDR3 is built from 16 residues. The ends lost 0 bases at V and 7 bases at J; junction bases unmatched: 7. Per germline, CDR1 LGHNA and CDR2 YSLEER. As DNA, the CDR3 is TGCGCCAGCAGCCAAGATGTTAGCGGGAGAGGGAATGAGCAGTTCTTC. Residues: CASSQDVSGRGNEQFF.

The V and J genes are TRBV9 and TRBJ2-1, with D maybe TRBD2 (5 bases). V lost 0 bases and J lost 8, with 15 bases in between. CDR1 is SGDLS and CDR2 is YYNGEE in the germline V gene. The CDR3 covers 15 residues. The CDR3 protein is CASSVASSEEHEQFF. In DNA, the CDR3 is TGTGCCAGCAGCGTAGCTAGCTCCGAGGAACATGAGCAGTTCTTC.

The V call is TRBV11-2, the J call TRBJ1-2; D may be TRBD1 (5 bases). The V gene lost 2 bases and the J gene lost 5 bases, with 12 bases spanning the gap. Germline lookup yields CDR1 SGHAT and CDR2 FQNNGV. CDR3 length: 14 amino acids. The CDR3 nucleotides are TGTGCCAGCAGCTTAAGCCAGGGTCCGTATGGCTACACCTTC. It translates to CASSLSQGPYGYTF.

The chain recombines TRBV27 with TRBJ2-7, with 9 positions matching TRBD1. The CDR3 runs to 14 residues. In germline, CDR1 is MNHEY, CDR2 SMNVEV (reference sequence). V lost 5 bases to trimming and J lost 7 bases; unmatched junction nucleotides: 9. CDR3 region: CASSQQGASGEQYF. The CDR3 nucleotides read TGTGCCAGCAGTCAACAGGGGGCGTCGGGTGAGCAGTACTTC.

This sequence joins TRBV25-1 and TRBJ2-3; 8 nucleotides match TRBD2. This CDR3 has 15 amino acids. V was clipped by 5 bases and J by 1 base; unmatched bases: 5. CDR1 MGHDK and CDR2 SYGVNS come from the germline V gene. Written as DNA, the CDR3 is TGTGCCAGCAGTCGGGCGGGAGGTGGCACAGATACGCAGTATTTT. Protein product: CASSRAGGGTDTQYF.

In its sample, this clone was seen once. This chain uses TRBV15 with TRBJ2-7; weak D call: TRBD2 (6 bases). Germline CDR1 reads LNHNV; CDR2 reads YYDKDF (reference sequence). The V and J ends lost 4 bases and 1 base respectively, with 11 bases between them. The CDR3 is made up of 14 amino acids. The CDR3 sequence: CATSMPGASYEQYF. CDR3 sequence (DNA): TGTGCCACCAGCATGCCGGGAGCTTCCTACGAGCAGTACTTC.

This rearrangement joins TRBV29-1 to TRBJ2-3, with D tentatively TRBD1 (6 bases). This CDR3 is 15 amino acids long. Germline values: CDR1 SQVTM, CDR2 ANQGSEA. V shed 1 base and J shed 0 bases, with 11 bases lying between them. The CDR3 nucleotides read TGCAGCGTTGAAGGCGTGACAGGCAGCACAGATACGCAGTATTTT. Protein: CSVEGVTGSTDTQYF.

The V gene is TRBV7-2, the J gene TRBJ2-1; D is uncertain. Trimming shortened V by 5 bases and J by 1 base, and 3 bases separated the two germline ends. The germline CDR1 and CDR2 sequences are SGHTA and FQGNSA. The CDR3 runs to 12 residues. This CDR3 is CASSPSYNEQFF. Here the CDR3 DNA reads TGTGCCAGCAGCCCTTCCTACAATGAGCAGTTCTTC.

This sequence joins TRBV30 and TRBJ1-1; D remains ambiguous. The CDR3 has 12 residues. Per germline, CDR1 GTSNPN and CDR2 SVGIG (reference sequence). Trimming took 2 bases from V and 1 from J, leaving 5 bases between them. The CDR3 reads CAWSRENTEAFF. The CDR3 DNA is TGTGCCTGGAGTCGGGAGAACACTGAAGCTTTCTTT. Filled out from reference TRBV30 and TRBJ1-1, the complete variable domain reads SQTIHQWPATLVQPVGSPLSLECTVEGTSNPNLYWYRQAAGRGLQLLFYSVGIGQISSEVPQNLSASRPQDRQFILSSKKLLLSDSGFYLCAWSRENTEAFFGQGTRLTVV.

The chain combines TRBV11-2 with TRBJ1-2; 7 bases are a match to TRBD1. Germline V CDR1 and CDR2: SGHAT, FQNNGV. CDR3 length: 12 residues. With V trimmed by 2 bases and J by 9 bases, 3 bases remained unmatched. The CDR3 loop reads CASSLQGESYTF. CDR3 DNA: TGTGCCAGCAGCTTACAGGGGGAGAGCTACACCTTC.

This clone was observed once. The rearrangement joins TRBV30 to TRBJ1-1; D unresolved. CDR1 is GTSNPN and CDR2 is SVGIG in the germline V gene (reference sequence). The length of the CDR3 is 15 residues. The V gene lost 0 bases and the J gene lost 0 bases, with 11 bases spanning the gap. For the CDR3, the DNA is TGTGCCTGGAGTGTACCCCCGCTAATGAACACTGAAGCTTTCTTT. Translation gives CAWSVPPLMNTEAFF.

This chain connects TRBV6-5 to TRBJ2-5; 8 bases are a match to TRBD1. The CDR3 sequence is 13 residues long. Per germline, CDR1 MNHEY and CDR2 SVGAGI. Trimming took 5 bases from V and 5 from J; bases not matched to a gene: 4. The CDR3 region is CASSRTGRETQYF. The DNA for the CDR3 is TGTGCCAGCAGTAGGACAGGGCGGGAGACCCAGTACTTC.

V gene TRBV5-4 combines with J gene TRBJ2-6; D is undetermined. This CDR3 contains 15 residues. V gave up 4 bases and J gave up 1 base, with 9 bases separating them. The germline gives CDR1 SGHNT, CDR2 YYREEE (reference sequence). CDR3 DNA: TGTGCCAGCAGCCCAGCAGGTTCTGGGGCCAACGTCCTGACTTTC. Protein product: CASSPAGSGANVLTF.

The gene calls are TRBV11-2 and TRBJ1-3; D is unresolved. CDR3 size: 14 residues. The germline CDR1 and CDR2 sequences are SGHAT and FQNNGV. Trimming cost V 1 base and J 0 bases, with 4 bases left between them. The CDR3: CASSLGHSGNTIYF. CDR3 nucleotide sequence: TGTGCCAGCAGCTTAGGGCACTCTGGAAACACCATATATTTT.